The source of this T cell receptor beta chain is a study of shared clonotypes between healthy human individuals. TCRdb keeps only in-frame clones here, not all; method: immunoSEQ multiplex PCR. The sample holds around 1.9 million clones; 85% to 95% are singletons and the top ten take under 2%. Study-level results: How much donors shared clonotypes was expected to be affected by sequencing depth.

About this clone itself: What it binds is not known.

CDR1 SGHNT and CDR2 YYREEE come from the germline V gene (reference sequence). V lost 4 bases, J lost 2 bases, and 4 bases stayed unmatched. CDR3 length: 15 amino acids. CD45RO-negative, CCR7-selected cells formed the naive CD8 fraction, which excluded terminally differentiated effector memory CD45RA+ cells. Each sample came from a Caucasian adult donor living in Nashville, Tennessee. This receptor was taken from a man aged 18 to 35 in good health. Some clones in this sample may be carry-over from other donors' samples. V gene TRBV5-4 combines with J gene TRBJ2-7, with 12 bases that match TRBD1. Sequenced sample: naive CD8+ T cells from PBMCs. Here the CDR3 DNA reads TGTGCCAGCAGCCAGGGACAGGGGGCAACCTACGAGCAGTACTTC. Protein sequence: CASSQGQGATYEQYF.